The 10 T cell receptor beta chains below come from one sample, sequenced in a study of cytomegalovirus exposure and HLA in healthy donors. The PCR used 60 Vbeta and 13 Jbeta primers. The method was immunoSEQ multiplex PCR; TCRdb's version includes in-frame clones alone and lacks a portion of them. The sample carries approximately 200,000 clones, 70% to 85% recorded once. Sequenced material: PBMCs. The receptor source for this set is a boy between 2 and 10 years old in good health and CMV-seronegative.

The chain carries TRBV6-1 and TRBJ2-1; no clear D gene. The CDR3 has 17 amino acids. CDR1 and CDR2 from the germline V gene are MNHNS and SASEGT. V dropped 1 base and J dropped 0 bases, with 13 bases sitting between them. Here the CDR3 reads CASSEDIAVSSYNEQFF. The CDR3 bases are TGTGCCAGCAGTGAAGATATAGCAGTAAGCTCCTACAATGAGCAGTTCTTC.

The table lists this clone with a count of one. This chain's CDR3 is CASHSSSNQPQHF. CDR3 nucleotides: TGTGCCAGCCACTCAAGTAGCAATCAGCCCCAGCATTTT. The chain joins TRBV2 to TRBJ1-5, with D uncertain. The germline V gene has CDR1 SNHLY and CDR2 FYNNEI. V was shortened by 8 bases and J by 0 bases, with 8 bases between the two germline ends. The CDR3 loop spans 13 amino acids.

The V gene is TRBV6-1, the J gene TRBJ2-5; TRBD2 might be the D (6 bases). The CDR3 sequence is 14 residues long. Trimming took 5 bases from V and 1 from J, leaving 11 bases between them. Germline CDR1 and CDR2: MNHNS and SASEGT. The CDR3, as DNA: TGTGCCAGCAGTCGGGGGATACTCCAAGAGACCCAGTACTTC. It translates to CASSRGILQETQYF.

This CDR3 is CASSQEETQYF. The CDR3 nucleotides are TGTGCCAGCAGCCAGGAAGAGACCCAGTACTTC. The V gene is TRBV9, the J gene TRBJ2-5; D is uncertain. In germline, CDR1 is SGDLS, CDR2 YYNGEE. The CDR3 totals 11 residues. The ends were cut back, 4 bases at V and 3 bases at J, with 4 bases in the middle. The full variable domain, completed using reference TRBV9 and TRBJ2-5, is DSGVTQTPKHLITATGQRVTLRCSPRSGDLSVYWYQQSLDQGLQFLIQYYNGEERAKGNILERFSAQQFPDLHSELNLSSLELGDSALYFCASSQEETQYFGPGTRLLVL.

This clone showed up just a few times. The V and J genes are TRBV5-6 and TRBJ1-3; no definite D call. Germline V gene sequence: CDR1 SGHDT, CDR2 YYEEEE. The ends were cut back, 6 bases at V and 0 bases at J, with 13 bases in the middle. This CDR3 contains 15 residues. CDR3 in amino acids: CASKSSGSSGNTIYF. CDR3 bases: TGTGCCAGCAAAAGTTCAGGCTCCTCTGGAAACACCATATATTTT.

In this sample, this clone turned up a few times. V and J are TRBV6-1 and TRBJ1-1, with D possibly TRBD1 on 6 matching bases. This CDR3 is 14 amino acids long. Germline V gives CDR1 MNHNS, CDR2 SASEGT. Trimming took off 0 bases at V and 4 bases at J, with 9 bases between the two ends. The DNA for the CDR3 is TGTGCCAGCAGTGAAGCGAGGGGGGGCACTGAAGCTTTCTTT. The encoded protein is CASSEARGGTEAFF.

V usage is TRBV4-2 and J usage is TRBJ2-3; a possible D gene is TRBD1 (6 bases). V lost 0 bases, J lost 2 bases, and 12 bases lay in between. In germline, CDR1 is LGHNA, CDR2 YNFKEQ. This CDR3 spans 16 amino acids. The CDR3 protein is CASSQDEGEPTDTQYF. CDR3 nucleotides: TGTGCCAGCAGCCAAGACGAGGGGGAGCCCACAGATACGCAGTATTTT.

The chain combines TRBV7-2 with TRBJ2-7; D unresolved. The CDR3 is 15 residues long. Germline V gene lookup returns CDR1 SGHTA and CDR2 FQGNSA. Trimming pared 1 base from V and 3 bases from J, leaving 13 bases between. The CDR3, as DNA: TGTGCCAGCAGCTTAGTGCAGGCCACGATCTACGAGCAGTACTTC. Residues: CASSLVQATIYEQYF. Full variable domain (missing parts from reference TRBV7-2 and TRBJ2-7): GAGVSQSPSNKVTEKGKDVELRCDPISGHTALYWYRQSLGQGLEFLIYFQGNSAPDKSGLPSDRFSAERTGGSVSTLTIQRTQQEDSAVYLCASSLVQATIYEQYFGPGTRLTVT.

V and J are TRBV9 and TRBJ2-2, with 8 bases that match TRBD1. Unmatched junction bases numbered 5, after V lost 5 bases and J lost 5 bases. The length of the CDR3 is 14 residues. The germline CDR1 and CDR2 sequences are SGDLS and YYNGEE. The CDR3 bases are TGTGCCAGCAGTCACAGGGGGTTGACCGGGGAGCTGTTTTTT. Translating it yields CASSHRGLTGELFF.

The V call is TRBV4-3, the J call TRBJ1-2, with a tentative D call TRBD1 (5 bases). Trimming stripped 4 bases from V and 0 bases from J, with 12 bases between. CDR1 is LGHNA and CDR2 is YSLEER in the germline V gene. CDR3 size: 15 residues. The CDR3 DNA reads TGCGCCAGCAGCCCCGCCCCACAGGCTAACTATGGCTACACCTTC. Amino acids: CASSPAPQANYGYTF.